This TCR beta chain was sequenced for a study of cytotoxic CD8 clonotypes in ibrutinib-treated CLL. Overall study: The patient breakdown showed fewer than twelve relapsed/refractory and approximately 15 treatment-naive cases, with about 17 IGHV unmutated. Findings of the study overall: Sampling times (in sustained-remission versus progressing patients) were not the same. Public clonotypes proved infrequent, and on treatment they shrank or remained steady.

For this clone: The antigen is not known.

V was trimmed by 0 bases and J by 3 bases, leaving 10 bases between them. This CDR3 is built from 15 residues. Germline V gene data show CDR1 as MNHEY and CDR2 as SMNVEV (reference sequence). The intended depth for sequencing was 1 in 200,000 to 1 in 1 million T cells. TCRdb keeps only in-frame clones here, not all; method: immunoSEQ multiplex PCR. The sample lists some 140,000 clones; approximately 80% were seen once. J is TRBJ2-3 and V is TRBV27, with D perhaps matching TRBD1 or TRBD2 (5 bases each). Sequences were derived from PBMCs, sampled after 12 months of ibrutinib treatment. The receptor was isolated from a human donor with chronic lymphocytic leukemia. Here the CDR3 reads CASSLSTGLTDTQYF. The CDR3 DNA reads TGTGCCAGCAGTTTATCGACGGGGCTGACAGATACGCAGTATTTT.